What follows are 18 T cell receptor beta chains derived from one specimen sequenced in a study of CD8 T cells in ankylosing spondylitis. Using its own MiXCR run on the 5' RACE reads, TCRdb lists one record per CDR3 protein. The table records 150,000 to 200,000 distinct CDR3 sequences, about 20% of them present only once. Sequenced input: blood, either unsorted or a sorted T cell fraction (not recorded which). All receptors derive from a male donor under 30 with ankylosing spondylitis or in good health (not recorded which).

This clonotype was seen at least ten times. The chain links TRBV29-1 to TRBJ2-2, with 8 bases matching TRBD2. Trimming removed 4 bases from V and 5 bases from J; junction bases left unmatched: 3. The CDR3 is 13 amino acids. Germline CDR1 SQVTM, CDR2 ANQGSEA. CDR3 residues: CSVAAGGTGELFF. In DNA, the CDR3 is TGCAGCGTTGCGGCGGGAGGAACCGGGGAGCTGTTTTTT.

This clonotype was observed many times. The chain joins TRBV12-3 or TRBV12-4 to TRBJ1-6; D might be TRBD1 (6 bases). Trimming shortened V by 6 bases and J by 7 bases, and 13 bases separated the two germline ends. The CDR3 consists of 14 residues. In nucleotides, the CDR3 is TGTGCCAGCAGCCCCAGGGGCGGGAATTCACCCCTCCACTTT. Its protein product is CASSPRGGNSPLHF.

This rearrangement joins TRBV29-1 to TRBJ2-4, with TRBD1 as a possible D gene (6 bases). The CDR3 runs 13 residues. Germline V gene sequence: CDR1 SQVTM, CDR2 ANQGSEA. V lost 6 bases and J 3 bases, leaving 12 bases between the germline ends. This CDR3 is CSVGQGYKNIQYF. In nucleotides, the CDR3 is TGCAGCGTAGGGCAGGGGTACAAAAACATTCAGTACTTC.

The sample holds many counts of this clonotype. CDR3 sequence (DNA): TGCGCCAGCAGCTTGGGCGTCTTCCGGGACAGAGAATCACCCCTCCACTTT. This sequence encodes CASSLGVFRDRESPLHF. The rearrangement uses TRBV5-1 and TRBJ1-6; 7 bases agree with TRBD1. The trim removed 0 bases at V and 10 bases at J, leaving 13 bases unmatched. The V gene's germline CDR1 is SGHRS and CDR2 YFSETQ. This CDR3 is built from 17 residues.

The rearrangement uses TRBV20-1 and TRBJ2-1; the match to TRBD2 covers 10 bases. Unmatched junction bases numbered 6, after V lost 0 bases and J lost 7 bases. CDR3 size: 15 residues. CDR1 and CDR2 (germline): DFQATT, SNEGSKA (reference sequence). The CDR3 coding sequence is TGCAGTGCTAGAGAGAAAGCGGGAGGGCCGAATGAGCAGTTCTTC. Amino acid sequence: CSAREKAGGPNEQFF.

The rearrangement links TRBV20-1 to TRBJ2-4; no clear D. The CDR3 consists of 13 residues. Trimming shortened V by 3 bases and J by 4 bases, and 10 bases separated the two germline ends. Germline V gene lookup returns CDR1 DFQATT and CDR2 SNEGSKA (reference sequence). CDR3 sequence (DNA): TGCAGTGCTAGCGTACGTGAAAAAAACATTCAGTACTTC. This codes for CSASVREKNIQYF.

This clonotype was detected many times. This rearrangement joins TRBV4-3 to TRBJ1-1; 7 nucleotides line up with TRBD1. V lost 3 bases and J lost 0; bases outside the gene matches: 16. There are 19 residues in the CDR3. The germline gives CDR1 LGHNA, CDR2 YSLEER. The CDR3 DNA is TGCGCCAGCAGCCATCTTTTCAGGATGGGACAGCAAATGAACACTGAAGCTTTCTTT. Amino acids: CASSHLFRMGQQMNTEAFF.

This clonotype has ten or more counts. The gene calls are TRBV5-1 and TRBJ2-2, with unresolved D. Deletions cut 3 bases from V and 6 bases from J, with 9 bases between. Germline loops: CDR1 SGHRS, CDR2 YFSETQ. This CDR3 comprises 13 residues. The CDR3, as DNA: TGCGCCAGCAGCTCCGCCCCCGCCGGGGAGCTGTTTTTT. Translation: CASSSAPAGELFF.

Many counts were recorded for this clonotype. The rearrangement joins TRBV18 to TRBJ2-5; TRBD2 agrees at 7 bases. Trimming at V came to 2 bases and at J to 4 bases, leaving 4 bases not matched to a gene. In germline, CDR1 is KGHSH, CDR2 LQKENI. The CDR3 loop spans 14 amino acids. CDR3 protein: CASSPRLARETQYF. The CDR3 DNA is TGTGCCAGCTCACCAAGACTAGCTAGAGAGACCCAGTACTTC.

At least ten counts were recorded for this clonotype. The chain uses TRBV7-9 and TRBJ2-1; possibly TRBD2 for D (6 bases). The length of the CDR3 is 14 residues. In germline, CDR1 is SEHNR, CDR2 FQNEAQ (reference sequence). V dropped 5 bases and J dropped 4 bases, with 12 bases sitting between them. CDR3 sequence: CASSPAEGYNEQFF. For the CDR3, the DNA is TGTGCCAGCAGCCCCGCGGAGGGTTACAATGAGCAGTTCTTC.

This clonotype was recorded at least ten times. The genes are TRBV10-3 and TRBJ2-7; tentatively, D is TRBD1 (5 bases). Germline-derived CDR1 and CDR2 are ENHRY and SYGVKD. The CDR3 extends over 17 amino acids. V shed 0 bases and J shed 5 bases, with 20 bases lying between them. CDR3 sequence reads: CAISESVGPNLGHEQYF. The CDR3 nucleotides read TGTGCCATCAGTGAGTCTGTGGGGCCTAACCTCGGCCACGAGCAGTACTTC.

This clonotype showed up many times. The chain employs TRBV11-2 and TRBJ2-3; TRBD1 agrees at 7 bases. V was clipped by 0 bases and J by 2 bases; unmatched bases: 17. The V gene's germline CDR1 is SGHAT and CDR2 FQNNGV. The CDR3 length is 20 residues. CDR3 amino acids: CASSLDDRVKGGVLTDTQYF. The CDR3 coding sequence is TGTGCCAGCAGCTTAGATGACAGGGTGAAAGGAGGTGTTCTCACAGATACGCAGTATTTT.

This clonotype appeared many times. This rearrangement joins TRBV15 to TRBJ2-1; tentatively, D is TRBD2 (6 bases). The CDR3 has 16 residues. Trimming stripped 0 bases from V and 5 bases from J, with 14 bases between. In germline, CDR1 is LNHNV, CDR2 YYDKDF (reference sequence). The CDR3 sequence: CATSRDAGGTDNEQFF. CDR3 bases: TGTGCCACCAGCAGAGATGCTGGGGGGACCGACAATGAGCAGTTCTTC.

In its sample, this clonotype was seen many times. This chain joins TRBV5-1 and TRBJ2-5, with D tentatively TRBD1 or TRBD2 (5 bases each). V shed 4 bases and J shed 3 bases, with 13 bases lying between them. Germline V lookup: CDR1 SGHRS, CDR2 YFSETQ. CDR3 size: 14 residues. The chain's CDR3 is CASSPGTEKETQYF. The DNA for the CDR3 is TGCGCCAGCAGCCCGGGGACCGAGAAAGAGACCCAGTACTTC.

Ten or more counts support this clonotype. V is TRBV27 and J is TRBJ1-5; D remains unclear. The CDR3 is made up of 12 amino acids. The V gene lost 2 bases and the J gene lost 8 bases, with 7 bases spanning the gap. Per germline, CDR1 MNHEY and CDR2 SMNVEV (reference sequence). As DNA, the CDR3 is TGTGCCAGCAGTTTAATAGGTGAGCCCCAGCATTTT. Encoded protein: CASSLIGEPQHF.

Ten or more counts support this clonotype. V gene TRBV4-1 combines with J gene TRBJ1-5; no reliable D call. Germline V CDR1 and CDR2: MGHRA, YSYEKL. Trimming cost V 6 bases and J 5 bases, with 14 bases left between them. CDR3 size: 14 residues. In nucleotides, the CDR3 is TGCGCCAGCAGTCCAGTAGGAGGGCATCAGCCCCAGCATTTT. Protein product: CASSPVGGHQPQHF.

The chain links TRBV24-1 to TRBJ2-5; TRBD2 matches 9 bases. The CDR3 is 17 amino acids. Germline V CDR1 and CDR2: KGHDR, SFDVKD. V gave up 2 bases and J gave up 1 base; unmatched junction bases: 7. Written as DNA, the CDR3 is TGTGCCACCAGTGATTCGTTGCCTAGCGGGATCCAAGAGACCCAGTACTTC. Residues: CATSDSLPSGIQETQYF.

The chain is built from TRBV27 and TRBJ2-3; TRBD2 is a possible D gene (6 bases). The CDR3 consists of 15 residues. V lost 3 bases and J 7 bases, leaving 17 bases between the germline ends. Germline CDR1 reads MNHEY; CDR2 reads SMNVEV (reference sequence). The CDR3 here is CASSFYGPREYTQYF. The CDR3 DNA follows: TGTGCCAGCAGTTTTTACGGCCCACGGGAGTATACGCAGTATTTT.